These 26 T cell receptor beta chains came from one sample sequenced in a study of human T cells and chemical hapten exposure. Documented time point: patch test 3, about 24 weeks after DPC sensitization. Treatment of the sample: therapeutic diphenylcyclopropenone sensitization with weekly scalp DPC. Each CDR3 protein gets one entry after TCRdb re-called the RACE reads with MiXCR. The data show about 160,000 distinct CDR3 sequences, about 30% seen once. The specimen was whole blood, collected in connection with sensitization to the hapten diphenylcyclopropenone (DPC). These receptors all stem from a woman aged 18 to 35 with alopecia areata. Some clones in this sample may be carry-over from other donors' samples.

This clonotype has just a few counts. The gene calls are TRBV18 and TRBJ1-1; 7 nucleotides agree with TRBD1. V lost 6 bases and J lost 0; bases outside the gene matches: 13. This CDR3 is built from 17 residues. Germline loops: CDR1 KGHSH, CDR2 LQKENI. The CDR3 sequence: CASSPYRTGVMNTEAFF. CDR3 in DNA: TGTGCCAGCTCGCCCTACCGGACAGGCGTCATGAACACTGAAGCTTTCTTT. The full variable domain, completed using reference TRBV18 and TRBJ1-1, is NAGVMQNPRHLVRRRGQEARLRCSPMKGHSHVYWYRQLPEEGLKFMVYLQKENIIDESGMPKERFSAEFPKEGPSILRIQQVVRGDSAAYFCASSPYRTGVMNTEAFFGQGTRLTVV.

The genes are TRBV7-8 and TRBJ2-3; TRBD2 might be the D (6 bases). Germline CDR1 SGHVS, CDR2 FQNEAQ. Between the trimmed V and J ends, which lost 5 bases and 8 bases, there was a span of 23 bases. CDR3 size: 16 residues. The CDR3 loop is CASSATSPTTFSTQYF. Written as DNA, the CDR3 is TGTGCCAGCAGCGCAACTAGCCCCACTACATTCAGTACGCAGTATTTT.

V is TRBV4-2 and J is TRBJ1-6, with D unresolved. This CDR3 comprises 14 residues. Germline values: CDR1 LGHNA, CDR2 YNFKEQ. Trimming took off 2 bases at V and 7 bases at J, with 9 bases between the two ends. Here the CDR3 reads CASSQNIGNSPLHF. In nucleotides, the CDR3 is TGTGCCAGCAGCCAAAATATAGGGAATTCACCCCTCCACTTT.

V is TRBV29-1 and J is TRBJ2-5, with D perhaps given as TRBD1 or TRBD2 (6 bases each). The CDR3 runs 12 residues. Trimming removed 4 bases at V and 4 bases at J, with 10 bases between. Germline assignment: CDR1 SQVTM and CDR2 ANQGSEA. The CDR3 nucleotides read TGCAGCGTTGTCCCGGGGGCAGAGACCCAGTACTTC. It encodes CSVVPGAETQYF.

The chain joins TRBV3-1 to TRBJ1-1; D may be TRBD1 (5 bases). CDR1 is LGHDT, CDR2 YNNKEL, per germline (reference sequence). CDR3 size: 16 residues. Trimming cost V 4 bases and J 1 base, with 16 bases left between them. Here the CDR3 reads CASSRAPGRANTEAFF. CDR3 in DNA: TGTGCCAGCAGCCGGGCCCCGGGCAGGGCGAACACTGAAGCTTTCTTT.

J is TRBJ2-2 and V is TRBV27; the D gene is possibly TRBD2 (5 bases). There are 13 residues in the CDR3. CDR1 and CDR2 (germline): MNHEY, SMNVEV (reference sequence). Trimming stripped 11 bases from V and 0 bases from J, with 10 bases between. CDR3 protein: CAAGRSNTGELFF. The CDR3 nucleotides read TGTGCCGCGGGCCGGTCGAACACCGGGGAGCTGTTTTTT.

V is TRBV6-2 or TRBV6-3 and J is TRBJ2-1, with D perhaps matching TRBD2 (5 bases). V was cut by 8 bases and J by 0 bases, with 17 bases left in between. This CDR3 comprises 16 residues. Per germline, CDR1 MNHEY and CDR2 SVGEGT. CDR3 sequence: CASLRLGGGSYNEQFF. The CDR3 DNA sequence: TGTGCCAGCCTTCGGCTGGGCGGAGGCTCCTACAATGAGCAGTTCTTC.

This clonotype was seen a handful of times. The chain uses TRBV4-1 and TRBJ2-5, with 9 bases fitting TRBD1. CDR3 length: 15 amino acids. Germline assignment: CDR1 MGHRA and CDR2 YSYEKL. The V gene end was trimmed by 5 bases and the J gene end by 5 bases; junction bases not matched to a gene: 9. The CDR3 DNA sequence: TGCGCCAGCAGCATGGGACAGGGCCTTGTGGAGACCCAGTACTTC. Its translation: CASSMGQGLVETQYF.

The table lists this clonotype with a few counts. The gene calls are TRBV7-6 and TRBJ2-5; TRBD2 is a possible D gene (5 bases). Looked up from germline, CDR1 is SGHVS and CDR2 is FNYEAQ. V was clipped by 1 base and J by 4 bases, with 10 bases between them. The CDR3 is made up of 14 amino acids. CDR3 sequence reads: CASSLGWAGETQYF. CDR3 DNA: TGTGCCAGCAGCTTAGGATGGGCGGGAGAGACCCAGTACTTC.

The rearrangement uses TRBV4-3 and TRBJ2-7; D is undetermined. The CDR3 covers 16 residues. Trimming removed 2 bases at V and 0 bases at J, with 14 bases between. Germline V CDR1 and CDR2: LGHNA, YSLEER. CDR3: CASSQSILDRSYEQYF. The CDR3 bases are TGCGCCAGCAGCCAATCCATATTGGACCGCTCCTACGAGCAGTACTTC.

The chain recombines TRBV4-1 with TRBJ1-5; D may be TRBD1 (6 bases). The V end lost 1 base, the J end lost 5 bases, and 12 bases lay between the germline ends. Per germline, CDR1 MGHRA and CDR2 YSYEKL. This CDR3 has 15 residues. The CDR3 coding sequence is TGCGCCAGCAGCCAAGTCCTGGACAGTGATCAGCCCCAGCATTTT. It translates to CASSQVLDSDQPQHF.

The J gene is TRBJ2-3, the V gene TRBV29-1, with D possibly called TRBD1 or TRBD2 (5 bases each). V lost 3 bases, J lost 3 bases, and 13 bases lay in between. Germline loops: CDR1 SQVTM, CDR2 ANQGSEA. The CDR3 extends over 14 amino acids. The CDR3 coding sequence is TGCAGCGTTGACAGGGCAGGCGGGACAGATACGCAGTATTTT. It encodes CSVDRAGGTDTQYF.

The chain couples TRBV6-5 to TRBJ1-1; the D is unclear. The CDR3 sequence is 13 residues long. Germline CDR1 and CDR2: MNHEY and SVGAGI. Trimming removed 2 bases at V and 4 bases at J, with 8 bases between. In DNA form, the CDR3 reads TGTGCCAGCAGTTACGGGCTTAGCACTGAAGCTTTCTTT. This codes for CASSYGLSTEAFF.

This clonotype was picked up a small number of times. The CDR3 bases are TGTGCCTCCGGGACTAGCGGGAGTTTGGCGGGTGAGCAGTTCTTC. Its translation: CASGTSGSLAGEQFF. The rearrangement joins TRBV12-3 or TRBV12-4 to TRBJ2-1; TRBD2 agrees at 14 bases. V trimming: 11 bases; J trimming: 9 bases; junction bases outside the gene matches: 12. This CDR3 is 15 amino acids long.

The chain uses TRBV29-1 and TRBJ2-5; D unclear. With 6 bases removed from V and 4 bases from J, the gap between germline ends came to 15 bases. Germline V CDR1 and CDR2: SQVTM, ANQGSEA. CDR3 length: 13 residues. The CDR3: CSVLGYETETQYF. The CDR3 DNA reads TGCAGCGTCCTTGGGTACGAGACAGAGACCCAGTACTTC.

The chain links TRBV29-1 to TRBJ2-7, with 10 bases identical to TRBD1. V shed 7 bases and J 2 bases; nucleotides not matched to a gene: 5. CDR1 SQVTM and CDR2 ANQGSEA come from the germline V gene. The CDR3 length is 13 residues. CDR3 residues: CSAWTGGTYEQYF. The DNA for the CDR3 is TGCAGCGCATGGACAGGGGGAACCTACGAGCAGTACTTC.

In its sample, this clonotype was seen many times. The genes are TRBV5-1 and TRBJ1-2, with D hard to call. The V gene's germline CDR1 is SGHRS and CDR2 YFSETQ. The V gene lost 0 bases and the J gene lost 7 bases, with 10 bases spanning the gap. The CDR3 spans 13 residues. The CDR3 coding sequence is TGCGCCAGCAGCTTGGAGGGCCCCTCTGGCTACACCTTC. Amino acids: CASSLEGPSGYTF. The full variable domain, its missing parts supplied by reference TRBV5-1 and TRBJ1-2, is KAGVTQTPRYLIKTRGQQVTLSCSPISGHRSVSWYQQTPGQGLQFLFEYFSETQRNKGNFPGRFSGRQFSNSRSEMNVSTLELGDSALYLCASSLEGPSGYTFGSGTRLTVV.

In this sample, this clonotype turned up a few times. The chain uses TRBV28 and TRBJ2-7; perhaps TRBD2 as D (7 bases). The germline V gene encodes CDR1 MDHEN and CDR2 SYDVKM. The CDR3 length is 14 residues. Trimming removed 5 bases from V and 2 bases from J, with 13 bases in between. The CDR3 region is CASSPRGGPYEQYF. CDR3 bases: TGTGCCAGCAGTCCTAGGGGGGGGCCCTACGAGCAGTACTTC.

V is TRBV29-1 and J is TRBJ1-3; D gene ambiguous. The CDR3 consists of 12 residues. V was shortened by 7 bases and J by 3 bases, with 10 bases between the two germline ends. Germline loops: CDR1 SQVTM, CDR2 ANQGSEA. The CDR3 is CSAGQIGNTIYF. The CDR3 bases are TGCAGCGCCGGGCAGATTGGAAACACCATATATTTT. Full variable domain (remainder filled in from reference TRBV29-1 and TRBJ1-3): SAVISQKPSRDICQRGTSLTIQCQVDSQVTMMFWYRQQPGQSLTLIATANQGSEATYESGFVIDKFPISRPNLTFSTLTVSNMSPEDSSIYLCSAGQIGNTIYFGEGSWLTVV.

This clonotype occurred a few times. The CDR3 region is CASSQGQAVNQPQHF. CDR3 in DNA: TGTGCCAGCAGCCAAGGGCAGGCGGTAAATCAGCCCCAGCATTTT. The rearrangement uses TRBV4-2 and TRBJ1-5; D is unclear. The ends were cut back, 1 base at V and 4 bases at J, with 11 bases in the middle. The CDR3 is made up of 15 amino acids. CDR1 LGHNA and CDR2 YNFKEQ come from the germline V gene.

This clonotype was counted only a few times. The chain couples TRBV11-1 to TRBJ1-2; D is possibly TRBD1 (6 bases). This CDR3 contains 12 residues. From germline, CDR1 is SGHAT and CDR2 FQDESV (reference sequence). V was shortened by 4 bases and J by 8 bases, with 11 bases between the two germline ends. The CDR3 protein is CASSSQGQGYTF. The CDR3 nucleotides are TGTGCCAGCAGCTCGCAGGGGCAAGGCTACACCTTC.

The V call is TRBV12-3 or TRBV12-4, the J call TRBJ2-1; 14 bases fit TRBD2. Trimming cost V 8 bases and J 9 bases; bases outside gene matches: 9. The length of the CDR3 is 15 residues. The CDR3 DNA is TGTGCCAGCCTCCCCGGGACTAGCGGGGGAGGTGAGCAGTTCTTC. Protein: CASLPGTSGGGEQFF.

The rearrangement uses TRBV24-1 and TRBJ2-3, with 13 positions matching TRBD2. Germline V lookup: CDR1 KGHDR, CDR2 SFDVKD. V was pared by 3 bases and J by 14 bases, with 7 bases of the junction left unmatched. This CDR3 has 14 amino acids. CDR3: CATSDGRTSGSLYF. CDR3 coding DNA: TGTGCCACCAGTGATGGAAGGACTAGCGGGAGTTTGTATTTT.

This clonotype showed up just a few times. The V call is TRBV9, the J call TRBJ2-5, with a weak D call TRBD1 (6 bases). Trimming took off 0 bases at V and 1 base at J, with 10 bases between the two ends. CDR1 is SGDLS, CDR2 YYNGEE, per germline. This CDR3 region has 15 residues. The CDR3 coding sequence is TGTGCCAGCAGCGTAGGACAGGACTTCCAAGAGACCCAGTACTTC. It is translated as CASSVGQDFQETQYF.

The CDR3 here is CAITSELGIGGMGTEAFF. The CDR3 DNA reads as TGTGCCATCACCAGTGAACTTGGAATCGGAGGGATGGGAACTGAAGCTTTCTTT. The chain carries TRBV10-3 and TRBJ1-1; D is unclear. CDR3 size: 18 residues. V lost 7 bases, J lost 5 bases, and 29 bases lay in between. Germline CDR1 reads ENHRY; CDR2 reads SYGVKD.

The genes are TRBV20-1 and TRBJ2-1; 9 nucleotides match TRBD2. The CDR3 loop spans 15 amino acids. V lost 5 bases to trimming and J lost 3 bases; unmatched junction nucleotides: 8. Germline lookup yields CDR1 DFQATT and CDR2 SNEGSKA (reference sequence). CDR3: CSARRLAASYNEQFF. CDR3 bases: TGCAGTGCTCGACGACTAGCGGCAAGCTACAATGAGCAGTTCTTC.